This T cell receptor (beta chain) was identified during a study of blood T cell repertoires in COVID-19. Study-wide background: The cDNA or gDNA used as material had been derived from T cells, B-cell-depleted T cells, or PBMCs.

Authors' processing steps: Reference gene primer amplification in the assay estimated nucleated cell counts. The table came from immunoSEQ multiplex PCR; TCRdb's copy has only in-frame clones and leaves some out. Clone size and V and J calls were adopted from that table, with D and trimming inferred from the DNA. The sample has around 20,000 clones, around 87% seen once. This clone was detected only once. Germline V lookup: CDR1 MDHEN, CDR2 SYDVKM. V shed 4 bases and J 8 bases; nucleotides not matched to a gene: 13. The CDR3 covers 16 residues. This TCR came from a human donor in a cohort sampled during active COVID-19. The sequenced sample consisted of peripheral blood. The genes are TRBV28 and TRBJ1-4; 7 nucleotides agree with TRBD1. CDR3 in DNA: TGTGCCAGCAGTTCCCCTACAGGGGACTTAAGCGAAAAACTGTTTTTT. This codes for CASSSPTGDLSEKLFF.